Listed below are T cell receptor beta chains from one sample, sequenced in a study of human T cells and chemical hapten exposure. Using its own MiXCR run on the RACE reads, TCRdb lists one record per CDR3 protein. This sample has 270,000 or so distinct CDR3 sequences; 7.7% occur once, and the top ten carry 1.2%. The sequences come from whole blood, collected in connection with sensitization to the hapten diphenylcyclopropenone (DPC). Receptors originate from a young man with alopecia areata. Some clones in this sample may be carry-over from other donors' samples. CDR3s include the opening cysteine and the closing phenylalanine or tryptophan. D genes are given only for firm matches. Where a row states a size, it is once, few, many or the class of an expanded clone; other rows omit it.

d_call,v_call,j_call,clone_size,cdr3_nt,cdr3_aa
TRBD1,TRBV7-9,TRBJ2-2,many,TGTGCCAGCAGCTTAGACAGGGGGCGCATCCGTTTAACCGGGGAGCTGTTTTTT,CASSLDRGRIRLTGELFF
NA,TRBV4-1,TRBJ2-7,few,TGCGCCAACAGCCAATCCACAGATTACGAGCAGTACTTC,CANSQSTDYEQYF
NA,TRBV12-3/TRBV12-4,TRBJ1-2,NA,TGTGCCAGCGCCGGGAGGAGGGGGGATGGCTACACCTTC,CASAGRRGDGYTF
TRBD1,TRBV28,TRBJ2-7,few,TGTGCCAGCACCTTAGGGACAGGCCCATACGAGCAGTACTTC,CASTLGTGPYEQYF
NA,TRBV7-2,TRBJ2-3,NA,TGTGCCAGCAGCCCCGCCCCGGACAGCGGTAGCACAGATACGCAGTATTTT,CASSPAPDSGSTDTQYF
NA,TRBV5-6,TRBJ1-3,NA,TGTGCCAGCAATCTGATCTCTGGAAACACCATATATTTT,CASNLISGNTIYF
NA,TRBV12-3/TRBV12-4,TRBJ1-2,NA,TGTGCCAGCAGCCCAGGGTTCCCTACCTATGGCTACACCTTC,CASSPGFPTYGYTF
NA,TRBV29-1,TRBJ2-7,many,TGCAGCGTTGAAAGGTCCCTCGGAAGGGAAAGCGAGCAGTACTTC,CSVERSLGRESEQYF
NA,TRBV9,TRBJ2-3,few,TGTGCCAGCAGCATCTACCGGGATACGCAGTATTTT,CASSIYRDTQYF
NA,TRBV6-2/TRBV6-3,TRBJ2-3,many,TGTGCCAGCAGTTACTCGCCGATGACTGGAGATACGCAGTATTTT,CASSYSPMTGDTQYF
NA,TRBV7-9,TRBJ2-7,many,TGTGCCAGCAGCTTAAGCCGTTTCGACTACGAGCAGTACTTC,CASSLSRFDYEQYF
TRBD2,TRBV4-3,TRBJ2-7,NA,TGCGCCAGCAGCCAGGGACTAGCGGGGGTCGAAGAGCAGTACTTC,CASSQGLAGVEEQYF
TRBD1,TRBV18,TRBJ1-1,NA,TGTGCCAGCTCACCAGATACGGGACAGGGGAGTGAAGCTTTCTTT,CASSPDTGQGSEAFF
TRBD1,TRBV12-5,TRBJ1-3,few,TGTGCTAGTGGTTTGGGGCAAACAGGGGACAACACCATATATTTT,CASGLGQTGDNTIYF
TRBD1,TRBV7-2,TRBJ2-1,few,TGTGCCAGCAGCTTATCCGGGACAGGGGCGTTCAATGAGCAGTTCTTC,CASSLSGTGAFNEQFF
TRBD2,TRBV27,TRBJ2-3,NA,TGTGCCAGCAGTTTGTACGCGGGGGGGCCGTCAGATACGCAGTATTTT,CASSLYAGGPSDTQYF
TRBD2,TRBV10-2,TRBJ2-1,few,TGCGCCAGCAGTGAGTCGTGGCGGGGGGGCCGCAATGAGCAGTTCTTC,CASSESWRGGRNEQFF
TRBD1,TRBV29-1,TRBJ2-3,few,TGCAGCGTGGGACCCAGGGGGGATACGCAGTATTTT,CSVGPRGDTQYF
TRBD1,TRBV28,TRBJ2-5,few,TGTGCCAGCACCCCTCCGGGACAGGGGGAGACCCAGTACTTC,CASTPPGQGETQYF
NA,TRBV28,TRBJ2-1,many,TGTGCCAGCAGTTTACTGGGAGGCCCCTACAATGAGCAGTTCTTC,CASSLLGGPYNEQFF
NA,TRBV5-1,TRBJ1-6,many,TGCGCCAGCAGCTTGGGGCAGAATTCACCCCTCCACTTT,CASSLGQNSPLHF
NA,TRBV20-1,TRBJ2-7,few,TGCAGTGCTAGTAAGGGGCGCTTCAACGAGCAGTACTTC,CSASKGRFNEQYF
TRBD2,TRBV3-1,TRBJ2-5,NA,TGTGCCAGCAGCCAAGATGCCTTCCTAGCGGGGGGTCCCATAGAGACCCAGTACTTC,CASSQDAFLAGGPIETQYF
NA,TRBV7-9,TRBJ2-7,few,TGTGCCAGCAGACGACCGGGCCAAAACTACGAGCAGTACTTC,CASRRPGQNYEQYF
TRBD1,TRBV10-3,TRBJ1-2,NA,TGTGCCATCAGTGTTTTGGGGACAGGGGGAGACTATGGCTACACCTTC,CAISVLGTGGDYGYTF
TRBD1,TRBV10-3,TRBJ1-4,many,TGTGCCATCAGTGACGACAGGGGCAATGAAAAACTGTTTTTT,CAISDDRGNEKLFF
TRBD2,TRBV10-2,TRBJ2-1,NA,TGCGCCAGCAACTCGGAAGCGGGGCAGCCGGGTGAGCAGTTCTTC,CASNSEAGQPGEQFF
NA,TRBV10-3,TRBJ2-6,NA,TGTGCCATCAGTGAGTCGTCGGGGGCCAACGTCCTGACTTTC,CAISESSGANVLTF
NA,TRBV28,TRBJ2-5,NA,TGTGCCAGCAGTTTTCTCTCTGAACCGGGCTCCGAGCGAGAGACCCAGTACTTC,CASSFLSEPGSERETQYF
NA,TRBV6-2/TRBV6-3,TRBJ2-1,few,TGTGCCAGCAGTTACTCAAGAGAAAGCTCCTACAATGAGCAGTTCTTC,CASSYSRESSYNEQFF
NA,TRBV24-1,TRBJ2-1,NA,TGTGCCACCAGTGACCCGAATTACAATGAGCAGTTCTTC,CATSDPNYNEQFF
NA,TRBV5-5,TRBJ2-1,many,TGTGCCAGCAGCTTTTACTGGCAGCTGGGTGAGCAGTTCTTC,CASSFYWQLGEQFF
NA,TRBV12-3/TRBV12-4,TRBJ2-7,few,TGTGCCAGCAGTTTTTCGCGTTCCTACGAGCAGTACTTC,CASSFSRSYEQYF
NA,TRBV13,TRBJ1-2,NA,TGTGCCAGCAGCACCTCGACAGGCGAAGCTAACTATGGCTACACCTTC,CASSTSTGEANYGYTF
TRBD2,TRBV7-2,TRBJ2-1,NA,TGTGCCAGCAGCTTACCTAGCGGGCACAATGAGCAGTTCTTC,CASSLPSGHNEQFF
NA,TRBV20-1,TRBJ1-2,few,TGCAGTGCTACCGAAAAGGGCTACACCTTC,CSATEKGYTF
NA,TRBV7-9,TRBJ2-1,NA,TGTGCCAGCAGCTTAGTACGAGGTCTTAGGGGAGAGCAGTTCTTC,CASSLVRGLRGEQFF
NA,TRBV3-1,TRBJ2-7,few,TGTGCCAGCAGCCAATGGACGGACACCTACGAGCAGTACTTC,CASSQWTDTYEQYF
NA,TRBV7-3,TRBJ2-1,many,TGTGCCAGCAGCTTAAACGGCCCCACCGGGACCCGACGGCTAGTCGATGAGCAGTTCTTC,CASSLNGPTGTRRLVDEQFF
NA,TRBV27,TRBJ1-1,few,TGTGCCAGCAGTTTGGTGGGGGCCTTTGGGATGGATGCGACTGAAGCTTTCTTT,CASSLVGAFGMDATEAFF
TRBD2,TRBV3-1,TRBJ2-1,few,TGTGCCAGCAGCCTACTAGGACTAGCGGGGGGCCCTTACAATGAGCAGTTCTTC,CASSLLGLAGGPYNEQFF
NA,TRBV20-1,TRBJ1-5,many,TGCAGTGCTAGCGCCGGGACGGCTATAAGGAGCAATCAGCCCCAGCATTTT,CSASAGTAIRSNQPQHF
NA,TRBV3-1,TRBJ1-5,few,TGTGCCAGCAGCCAAGACACAGTAAATCAGCCCCAGCATTTT,CASSQDTVNQPQHF
NA,TRBV6-5,TRBJ2-1,few,TGTGCCAGCAGTTACCAAAGGGGGGATGAGCAGTTCTTC,CASSYQRGDEQFF
NA,TRBV5-1,TRBJ2-1,few,TGCGCCAGCAGCTTGGATCCTGGGGCAGGGAATGAGCAGTTCTTC,CASSLDPGAGNEQFF
NA,TRBV27,TRBJ1-2,NA,TGTGCCAGCAGTTCTTACCTGAGAGCAAGGGACAACCACTATGGCTACACCTTC,CASSSYLRARDNHYGYTF
NA,TRBV20-1,TRBJ2-7,NA,TGCAGTGCTAGAGTAATCCACGAGCAGTACTTC,CSARVIHEQYF
NA,TRBV5-4,TRBJ1-5,few,TGTGCCAGCAGCTTGGGACCAGGGTTAAATCAGCCCCAGCATTTT,CASSLGPGLNQPQHF
TRBD1,TRBV5-1,TRBJ1-2,few,TGCGCCAGCAGCCCTAGGACAGGCGTCCGTGGCTACACCTTC,CASSPRTGVRGYTF
TRBD2,TRBV4-1,TRBJ2-5,few,TGCGCCAGCAGCCAAGCTGATAATCTAGCGGGGGAACAAGAGACCCAGTACTTC,CASSQADNLAGEQETQYF
NA,TRBV2,TRBJ1-2,NA,TGTGCCAGCCCTTTATCGATCGGGGAAGCTAACTATGGCTACACCTTC,CASPLSIGEANYGYTF
TRBD1,TRBV28,TRBJ2-2,NA,TGTGCCAGCAGTCCCAGACCCCGGGACAGCAACACCGGGGAGCTGTTTTTT,CASSPRPRDSNTGELFF
NA,TRBV7-9,TRBJ1-6,few,TGTGCCAGCAGCTTAGAAAGAATCAATTCACCCCTCCACTTT,CASSLERINSPLHF
NA,TRBV5-1,TRBJ2-3,NA,TGCGCCAGCAGCTTGGCCCATCTAGAGCGGCGCACAGATACGCAGTATTTT,CASSLAHLERRTDTQYF
NA,TRBV4-3,TRBJ1-2,NA,TGCGCCAGCAGCCAAGAAGGGCGCGTCCCTCTCCGTGGCTACACCTTC,CASSQEGRVPLRGYTF